The TCR beta chain described here comes from a study of CD8+CD57+ T cells in acquired aplastic anemia. At the level of the study: Mean DNA quantity obtained from sorted CD4+ and CD8+ cells was 3 to 3.5 ug.

Trimming pared 0 bases from V and 6 bases from J, leaving 24 bases between. The CDR3 extends over 18 amino acids. The germline CDR1 and CDR2 sequences are SGHRS and YFSETQ. Regarding the study as a whole: Roughly 29 was the count of CD8+ CDR3 sequences that patients shared with controls.

The use of genomic DNA as template underpinned the TCR beta VDJ and CDR3 profiling. MiXCR was run by TCRdb on the reads, yielding one entry per CDR3 protein. The table lists about 190,000 distinct CDR3 sequences, less than 70% of them singletons. In regard to this clonotype: The antigen is not known.

The sequence came from a human donor in good health, serving as a control. The sequenced material came from sorted CD4+, CD8+, or CD8+CD57+ T cells (not recorded which) from PBMCs. The chain has TRBV5-1 and TRBJ1-1; tentative D call: TRBD1 (6 bases). CDR3 loop: CASSLGSRGSVLDSEAFF. The DNA of the CDR3 is TGCGCCAGCAGCTTGGGTAGCAGGGGTTCGGTTCTGGACTCTGAAGCTTTCTTT.